Listed below are T cell receptor beta chains from one sample, sequenced in a study of blood T cell repertoires in COVID-19. The repertoire was sequenced with immunoSEQ multiplex PCR; TCRdb's copy has only in-frame clones and lacks some. The sample has fewer than 200,000 clones; approximately 80% are singletons. Sequencing input: PBMCs or T cells enriched from blood (not recorded which). Source of these receptors: a woman between 55 and 75 years old with acute COVID-19. The CDR3 runs from the conserved cysteine through the conserved F or W. The order of the fields is D gene, J gene, clone size, V gene, CDR3 protein, CDR3 DNA. A D gene is named only where the DNA matches it firmly. Clone size is not always given. Where it is, it says once, few, many or a class for expanded clones.

TRBD2 TRBJ2-1 - TRBV27 CASSTQAGGYNEQFF TGTGCCAGCAGTACGCAAGCGGGGGGTTACAATGAGCAGTTCTTC
- TRBJ2-1 few TRBV5-5 CASSPQTGFLYNEQFF TGTGCCAGCAGCCCTCAAACAGGATTTCTATACAATGAGCAGTTCTTC
TRBD2 TRBJ2-2 - TRBV6-5 CASSRGTSGGQELFF TGTGCCAGCAGTCGCGGGACTAGCGGGGGGCAAGAGCTGTTTTTT
- TRBJ2-3 - TRBV27 CASSFSSAGSYGDTQYF TGTGCCAGCAGTTTTTCGTCGGCGGGGAGCTATGGAGATACGCAGTATTTT
- TRBJ2-6 few TRBV9 CASSGRWSGANVLTF TGTGCCAGCAGCGGGCGGTGGTCTGGGGCCAACGTCCTGACTTTC
TRBD1 TRBJ1-2 once TRBV27 CASSLGQGWGYTF TGTGCCAGCAGTTTGGGACAGGGGTGGGGCTACACCTTC
- TRBJ1-1 - TRBV5-6 CASSLLKGLSTEAFF TGTGCCAGCAGCTTGTTGAAGGGGTTAAGCACTGAAGCTTTCTTT
- TRBJ2-3 - TRBV6-2/TRBV6-3 CASSYPSTDTQYF TGTGCCAGCAGTTATCCTAGCACAGATACGCAGTATTTT
- TRBJ1-2 - TRBV4-3 CASSLYRTSNYGYTF TGCGCCAGCAGCCTTTACAGGACATCTAACTATGGCTACACCTTC
- TRBJ2-1 - TRBV6-5 CASSYRGNNEQFF TGTGCCAGCAGTTATAGAGGGAACAATGAGCAGTTCTTC
- TRBJ1-2 - TRBV21-1 CASPFFQGGDGVVGYTF TGTGCCAGCCCCTTTTTTCAAGGGGGAGACGGGGTGGTTGGCTACACCTTC
- TRBJ2-2 - TRBV19 CASSRQSPGELFF TGTGCCAGTAGTCGACAATCCCCCGGGGAGCTGTTTTTT
TRBD1 TRBJ2-1 - TRBV7-9 CASSPPDRASSYNEQFF TGTGCCAGCAGCCCCCCGGACAGGGCTAGCTCCTACAATGAGCAGTTCTTC
- TRBJ1-1 few TRBV6-2/TRBV6-3 CASSPGRGAGNTEAFF TGTGCCAGCAGCCCCGGGAGGGGGGCGGGCAACACTGAAGCTTTCTTT
- TRBJ1-3 few TRBV5-8 CASSSTLLVRTLSGNTIYF TGTGCCAGCAGCTCGACTCTGCTTGTAAGGACTCTCTCTGGAAACACCATATATTTT
TRBD2 TRBJ2-3 - TRBV7-2 CASSLLRTSGSTDTQYF TGTGCCAGCAGCTTGTTACGGACTAGCGGGTCCACAGATACGCAGTATTTT
- TRBJ2-7 - TRBV12-3/TRBV12-4 CASSPDIYEQYF TGTGCCAGCAGTCCTGACATCTACGAGCAGTACTTC
- TRBJ2-3 once TRBV7-8 CASSLAILASDTQYF TGTGCCAGCAGCTTAGCGATCCTAGCCTCGGATACGCAGTATTTT
- TRBJ1-6 - TRBV27 CASSYLQGNSPLHF TGTGCCAGCAGTTACTTACAGGGCAATTCACCCCTCCACTTT
TRBD2 TRBJ2-1 - TRBV11-2 CASSLGSGAYNEQFF TGTGCCAGCAGCTTAGGGAGCGGGGCCTACAATGAGCAGTTCTTC
- TRBJ1-1 - TRBV30 CAWTPPGVVNTEAFF TGTGCCTGGACCCCCCCTGGAGTCGTGAACACTGAAGCTTTCTTT
TRBD1 TRBJ2-3 - TRBV28 CASSSRNRGQSTDTQYF TGTGCCAGCAGTTCCCGAAACAGGGGGCAAAGCACAGATACGCAGTATTTT
TRBD1 TRBJ1-2 - TRBV9 CASSVGQGAGGYTF TGTGCCAGCAGCGTGGGACAGGGGGCCGGTGGCTACACCTTC
- TRBJ1-5 - TRBV2 CASSVEVNQPQHF TGTGCCAGCAGTGTAGAGGTCAATCAGCCCCAGCATTTT
TRBD1 TRBJ1-1 - TRBV18 CASSPPQGELFTEAFF TGTGCCAGCTCACCACCGCAGGGGGAGCTCTTCACTGAAGCTTTCTTT
- TRBJ1-5 many TRBV2 CASSGLGFKPDQPQHF TGTGCCAGCAGCGGATTGGGCTTCAAGCCGGATCAGCCCCAGCATTTT
- TRBJ2-4 once TRBV19 CASSIGGGKNIQYF TGTGCCAGTAGTATAGGCGGAGGCAAAAACATTCAGTACTTC
TRBD1 TRBJ1-4 once TRBV5-4 CASKKNRGTNEKLFF TGTGCCAGCAAAAAGAACAGGGGCACTAATGAAAAACTGTTTTTT
- TRBJ1-5 - TRBV6-2/TRBV6-3 CASSYGGLDDQPQHF TGTGCCAGCAGTTACGGGGGACTGGATGATCAGCCCCAGCATTTT
TRBD1 TRBJ1-5 once TRBV6-2/TRBV6-3 CASSVQGGNQPQHF TGTGCCAGCAGTGTACAGGGGGGCAATCAGCCCCAGCATTTT
- TRBJ2-2 few TRBV30 CAWSPRTFNTGELFF TGTGCCTGGAGTCCTAGGACATTCAACACCGGGGAGCTGTTTTTT
TRBD2 TRBJ2-5 - TRBV5-1 CASSQRELKETQYF TGCGCCAGCAGCCAGCGGGAGCTTAAAGAGACCCAGTACTTC
TRBD2 TRBJ2-7 - TRBV6-2/TRBV6-3 CASSLSGSIYEQYF TGTGCCAGCAGCCTTAGCGGGAGCATCTACGAGCAGTACTTC
- TRBJ1-1 once TRBV5-1 CASSTDTVNTEAFF TGCGCCAGCAGCACCGATACAGTAAACACTGAAGCTTTCTTT
- TRBJ2-1 once TRBV12-3/TRBV12-4 CASRRRGNEQFF TGTGCCAGCAGGAGAAGGGGCAATGAGCAGTTCTTC
TRBD1 TRBJ1-2 - TRBV2 CASRDTGGSGYTF TGTGCCAGCAGGGATACAGGGGGCTCGGGCTACACCTTC
TRBD1 TRBJ1-1 once TRBV7-9 CASSLYGRGPEAFF TGTGCCAGCAGCTTATATGGCAGGGGGCCTGAAGCTTTCTTT
- TRBJ2-2 - TRBV5-4 CASRTPGNTGELFF TGTGCCAGCAGGACCCCGGGGAACACCGGGGAGCTGTTTTTT
- TRBJ2-1 - TRBV11-2 CASSPQSRPEQFF TGTGCCAGCAGCCCGCAGTCCCGCCCGGAGCAGTTCTTC
- TRBJ1-3 - TRBV24-1 CATSDPGGPGNTIYF TGTGCCACCAGTGATCCCGGGGGTCCTGGAAACACCATATATTTT
TRBD1 TRBJ1-3 - TRBV9 CASSVGTGGNTIYF TGTGCCAGCAGCGTAGGGACAGGTGGAAACACCATATATTTT
- TRBJ2-3 - TRBV21-1 CASSKARYGRQGSTDTQYF TGTGCCAGCAGCAAAGCTCGTTACGGTCGGCAGGGAAGCACAGATACGCAGTATTTT
TRBD2 TRBJ2-1 - TRBV5-1 CASSPDRLARHEQFF TGCGCCAGCAGCCCGGACCGACTAGCGAGGCATGAGCAGTTCTTC
- TRBJ1-2 - TRBV5-8 CASSLARGYTF TGTGCCAGCAGCTTGGCCCGTGGCTACACCTTC
TRBD1 TRBJ1-5 - TRBV13 CASSILGQGNSNQPQHF TGTGCCAGCAGCATCCTAGGACAGGGGAATAGCAATCAGCCCCAGCATTTT
- TRBJ1-1 - TRBV27 CASSSPLWRGITEAFF TGTGCCAGCAGTTCACCGTTGTGGCGGGGGATCACTGAAGCTTTCTTT
- TRBJ1-2 - TRBV5-4 CASSFGSGTGGGYTF TGTGCCAGCAGCTTTGGGAGTGGAACCGGCGGCGGCTACACCTTC
- TRBJ2-7 - TRBV30 CAWSVGVGGSYEQYF TGTGCCTGGAGTGTCGGCGTGGGGGGCTCCTACGAGCAGTACTTC
TRBD1 TRBJ2-1 few TRBV5-1 CASSRNRGVNNEQFF TGCGCCAGCAGCAGGAACAGGGGGGTAAACAATGAGCAGTTCTTC
TRBD1 TRBJ2-7 - TRBV10-1 CATGTGVEQYF TGCGCCACCGGTACAGGGGTCGAGCAGTACTTC
- TRBJ1-2 - TRBV6-2/TRBV6-3 CASSFSNLEGYGYTF TGTGCCAGCAGTTTCTCAAATTTAGAGGGCTATGGCTACACCTTC